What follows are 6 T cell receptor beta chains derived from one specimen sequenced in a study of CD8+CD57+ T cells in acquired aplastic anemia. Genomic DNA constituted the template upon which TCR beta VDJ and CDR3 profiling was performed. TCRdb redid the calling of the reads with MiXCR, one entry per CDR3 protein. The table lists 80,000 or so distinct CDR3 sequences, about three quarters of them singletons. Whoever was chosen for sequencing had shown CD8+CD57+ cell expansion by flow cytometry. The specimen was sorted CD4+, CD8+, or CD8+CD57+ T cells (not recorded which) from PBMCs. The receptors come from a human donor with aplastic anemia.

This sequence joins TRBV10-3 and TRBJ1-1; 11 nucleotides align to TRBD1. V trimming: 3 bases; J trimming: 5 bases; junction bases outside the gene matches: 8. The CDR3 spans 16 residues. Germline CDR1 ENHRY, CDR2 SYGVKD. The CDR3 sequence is CAISDPGTGGHTEAFF. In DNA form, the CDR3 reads TGTGCCATCAGTGACCCCGGGACAGGGGGACATACTGAAGCTTTCTTT.

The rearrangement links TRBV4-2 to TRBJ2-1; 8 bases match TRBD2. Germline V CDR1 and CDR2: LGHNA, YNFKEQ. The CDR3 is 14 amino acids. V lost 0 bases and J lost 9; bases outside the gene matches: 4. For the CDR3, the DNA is TGTGCCAGCAGCCAAGATTTAGCGGGGCCTGAGCAGTTCTTC. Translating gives CASSQDLAGPEQFF.

In DNA, the CDR3 is TGTGCCAGCAGCCCAACGACAGGGATGAACACTGAAGCTTTCTTT. This codes for CASSPTTGMNTEAFF. The rearrangement uses TRBV4-2 and TRBJ1-1; 7 nucleotides agree with TRBD1. The V gene end was trimmed by 4 bases and the J gene end by 0 bases; junction bases not matched to a gene: 5. Germline V lookup: CDR1 LGHNA, CDR2 YNFKEQ. The CDR3 loop spans 15 amino acids.

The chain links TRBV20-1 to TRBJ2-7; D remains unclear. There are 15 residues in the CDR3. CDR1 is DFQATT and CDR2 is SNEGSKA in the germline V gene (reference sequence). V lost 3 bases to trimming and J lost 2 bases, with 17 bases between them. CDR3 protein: CSARRSKFTAYEQYF. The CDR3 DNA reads TGCAGTGCTAGGCGGTCAAAATTCACAGCCTACGAGCAGTACTTC.

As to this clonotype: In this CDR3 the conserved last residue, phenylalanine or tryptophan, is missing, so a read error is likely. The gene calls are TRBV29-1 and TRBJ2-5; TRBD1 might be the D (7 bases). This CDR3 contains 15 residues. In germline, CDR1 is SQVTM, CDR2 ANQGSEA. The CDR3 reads CSASLAQGTQETQYL. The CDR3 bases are TGCAGTGCTAGCCTAGCACAGGGGACTCAAGAGACCCAGTACCTC.

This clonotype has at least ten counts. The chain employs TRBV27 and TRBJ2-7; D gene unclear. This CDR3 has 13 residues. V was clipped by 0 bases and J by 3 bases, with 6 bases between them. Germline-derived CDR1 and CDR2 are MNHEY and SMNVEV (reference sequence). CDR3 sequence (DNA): TGTGCCAGCAGTTTATCTCTAAACTACGAGCAGTACTTC. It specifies CASSLSLNYEQYF.